The T cell receptor (beta chain) described here comes from a study of regulatory T cells in long-lasting Graves disease. Study observations and caveats: With persistent disease, TRBV28, TRBJ1-2 and TRBJ2-5 were the favored segments. Only a small sample size was used, which may have cut accuracy.

CDR1 is DFQATT and CDR2 is SNEGSKA in the germline V gene (reference sequence). The CDR3 has 16 residues. Trimming took 0 bases from V and 5 from J, leaving 19 bases between them. Many counts were recorded for this clonotype. Its cognate antigen is unknown. As to time point: newly diagnosed GD, antithyroid drugs for less than 3 months. Following extraction of RNA from PBMCs, that RNA was used to make the TCR library. Researchers made TCR beta libraries by using iRepertoire HTBI primers and running Arm-PCR on CDR3 regions. Each CDR3 protein is one row after TCRdb ran MiXCR on the multiplex PCR reads. The sample includes about 430,000 distinct CDR3 sequences, 15% seen only once; the top ten take about 7.8%. The data were also submitted as part of a second study, on T cells in Graves' hyperthyroidism and ophthalmopathy.

The sample was peripheral blood mononuclear cells (PBMCs), taken at new diagnosis, from a patient treated with antithyroid drugs. The gene calls are TRBV20-1 and TRBJ2-5; D could derive from TRBD1 or TRBD2 (5 bases each). The sequence came from a woman aged 40 to 50 with Graves disease. The CDR3 nucleotides read TGCAGTGCTAGAGATGAAATAGTGGGGGAATGGGAGACCCAGTACTTC. Translation: CSARDEIVGEWETQYF.